The clone carrying this T cell receptor beta chain appeared a few times. The V end was cut by 2 bases, the J end by 0 bases, with 11 bases between. Germline loops: CDR1 SGHTA, CDR2 FQGNSA. The CDR3 spans 16 residues. The record originates from a study of T cells in Graves' hyperthyroidism and ophthalmopathy. RNA transcripts were the template for amplifying TCR beta CDR3 regions. RT-PCR in the first round (using the HTBI primer set) targeted the TCR CDR3. TCRdb recomputed calls from the multiplex PCR reads with MiXCR, one row per CDR3 protein. The sample includes hundreds of thousands of distinct CDR3 sequences, more than 14% of them seen just once.

The chain uses TRBV7-2 and TRBJ1-3; D is unclear. This TCR was recovered from a woman aged 45-65 years with Graves' ophthalmopathy. Sequencing was carried out using blood. Here the CDR3 DNA reads TGTGCCAGCAGCTTATTTCCCTATAACTCTGGAAACACCATATATTTT. Its translation: CASSLFPYNSGNTIYF.